This T cell receptor (beta chain) was identified in a study of T cell changes during pregnancy in multiple sclerosis. This clone was detected only once. TCRdb's table, derived via immunoSEQ multiplex PCR, lists solely in-frame clones and lacks some. The table has roughly 52,000 clones, around 92% seen once; the top ten hold around 0.25%. The CDR3 spans 15 residues. The V and J ends lost 5 bases and 3 bases, in that order; junction bases with no gene match: 10. Germline V lookup: CDR1 LNHDA, CDR2 SQIVND (reference sequence). This chain links TRBV19 with TRBJ2-7; 7 bases line up with TRBD1. The sequence was obtained from a female donor with multiple sclerosis, enrolled in a pregnancy study. The sample consisted of CD4+ T cells from peripheral blood mononuclear cells, taken in the third trimester of pregnancy. Written as DNA, the CDR3 is TGTGCCAGTAGTCCCCAGGGGGTTGGTGGCTACGAGCAGTACTTC. Its translation is CASSPQGVGGYEQYF.